A selection of T cell receptor beta chains follows, all from one sample in a study of T-cell reconstitution after alpha-beta-depleted transplantation in children. TCRdb called the PCR reads again in MiXCR, with one record for every CDR3 protein. This sample has about a million distinct CDR3 sequences; about 31% occur once, and the top ten carry roughly 28%. The source was PBMCs, mostly from graft donor cells, collected 360 days after TCRalphabeta/CD19-depleted stem cell transplant. All receptors derive from a boy under three years old who had a stem cell transplant for SCID, so the T cells may come from the graft donor. Both conserved end residues are part of each CDR3. A D gene is named only where the DNA matches it firmly. Clone size appears in some rows only: once, few, many, or a class for an expanded clone.

>few|TRBV5-1|TRBD1|TRBJ2-3
TGCGCCAGCAGCTTCGGGATGAAGGGGGCAGGGACAGATACGCAGTATTTT
CASSFGMKGAGTDTQYF
>-|TRBV28|TRBD1|TRBJ2-5
TGTGCCAGCAGTTTTTTGGGACAGGGAGGTTGGGAGACCCAGTACTTC
CASSFLGQGGWETQYF
>-|TRBV12-3/TRBV12-4|TRBD2|TRBJ2-1
TGTGCCAGCAGGCCTATAGCGGGGGGTACGCAGCAGTTCTTC
CASRPIAGGTQQFF
>-|TRBV6-2/TRBV6-3|-|TRBJ2-2
TGTGCCAGCAGTTACTTACGACAGGAGGTAGAGCTGTTTTTT
CASSYLRQEVELFF
>few|TRBV6-1|TRBD1|TRBJ2-1
TGTGCCAGCAGTACCGGACAGGGCTTTTTCTACAATGAGCAGTTCTTC
CASSTGQGFFYNEQFF
>few|TRBV12-3/TRBV12-4|-|TRBJ2-3
TGTGCCAGCAGTTCGAGGGCAGGGGCAAAACGTCGGGGTACGCAGTATTTT
CASSSRAGAKRRGTQYF
>few|TRBV7-2|-|TRBJ2-1
TGTGCCAGCAGCTCATTCTCGATGTGGGAGCAGTTCTTC
CASSSFSMWEQFF
>-|TRBV12-3/TRBV12-4|-|TRBJ2-3
TGTGCCAGCAGGTCGTCTAGCACAGATACGCAGTATTTT
CASRSSSTDTQYF
>-|TRBV9|-|TRBJ1-2
TGTGCCAGCAGCGTAGAGCCGGGCTCGAGCTATGGCTACACCTTC
CASSVEPGSSYGYTF
>few|TRBV5-5|-|TRBJ1-6
TGTGCCAGCAGCCAGCTGGTCTATAATTCACCCCTCCACTTT
CASSQLVYNSPLHF
>-|TRBV6-4|TRBD2|TRBJ2-3
TGTGCCAGCAGTGAAGCTCTAGCGGGGGGTACGCAGTATTTT
CASSEALAGGTQYF
>-|TRBV27|-|TRBJ1-4
TGTGCCACAGCGAGGACAGCCCCTTTAACTAATGAAAAACTGTTTTTT
CATARTAPLTNEKLFF
>few|TRBV20-1|-|TRBJ2-5
TGCAGTGCTAGCGCCAGGGAAGAGACCCAGTACTTC
CSASAREETQYF
>-|TRBV7-9|TRBD1|TRBJ1-6
TGTGCCAGCAGCCGAACGGGACAGGGGAAACCTGACTCACCCCTCCACTTT
CASSRTGQGKPDSPLHF
>few|TRBV7-8|-|TRBJ2-3
TGTGCCAGCAGCTACACGCGGGGAGATACGCAGTATTTT
CASSYTRGDTQYF
>-|TRBV5-1|-|TRBJ2-3
TGCGCCAGCGCGATGGAGGGGGCGTCTCTAAGCACAGATACGCAGTATTTT
CASAMEGASLSTDTQYF
>many|TRBV4-1|-|TRBJ1-1
TGCGCCAGCAGCCAATACCAGGGGATGATGAACACTGAAGCTTTCTTT
CASSQYQGMMNTEAFF
>few|TRBV6-2/TRBV6-3|-|TRBJ2-7
TGTGCCAGCAGTTACAGCCAGGGTGGCTACGAGCAGTACTTC
CASSYSQGGYEQYF
>few|TRBV12-3/TRBV12-4|TRBD2|TRBJ2-3
TGTGCCAGCAGTAAACGGGGGGGCCACGGCACAGATACGCAGTATTTT
CASSKRGGHGTDTQYF
>few|TRBV28|-|TRBJ1-5
TGTGCCAGCAGTTTGGAGGGGAAATATAGCAATCAGCCCCAGCATTTT
CASSLEGKYSNQPQHF
>-|TRBV5-6|-|TRBJ2-2
TGTGCCAGCATCCACGTTTGGGCCCTGAACACCGGGGAGCTGTTTTTT
CASIHVWALNTGELFF
>-|TRBV7-8|TRBD1|TRBJ2-7
TGTGCCAGCAGCTCCGGGACAGGGTTAGAGCAGTACTTC
CASSSGTGLEQYF
>-|TRBV12-3/TRBV12-4|TRBD2|TRBJ2-1
TGTGCCAGCAGTTACCCCGGGACTAGCGTAATCAATGAGCAGTTCTTC
CASSYPGTSVINEQFF
>-|TRBV7-8|TRBD2|TRBJ2-5
TGTGCCAGCAGCCCAACGGTGGGGGGGTTGTGGAAGACCCAGTACTTC
CASSPTVGGLWKTQYF
>few|TRBV12-3/TRBV12-4|-|TRBJ1-4
TGTGCCAGCAGTTTTGGTTCAGGGTTGGGAAAACTGTTTTTT
CASSFGSGLGKLFF
>few|TRBV20-1|-|TRBJ1-1
TGCAGTGCTAGAGGTGACAGCCCTGGGACTGAAGCTTTCTTT
CSARGDSPGTEAFF
>-|TRBV7-2|-|TRBJ1-6
TGTGCCAGCAGCTTAGGTCGGCACCATAATTCACCCCTCCACTTT
CASSLGRHHNSPLHF
>once|TRBV12-3/TRBV12-4|-|TRBJ1-5
TGTTCCAGCAGCCGCTCCCCCCAGCCCCAGCATTTT
CSSSRSPQPQHF
>-|TRBV2|-|TRBJ2-5
TGTGCCAGCAGTGAATGGGTTGTCGGGACCCAGTACTTC
CASSEWVVGTQYF
>-|TRBV28|-|TRBJ1-2
TGTGCCAGCAGTTTCCTCGGCGGGGGCCCTCTAAACTATGGCTACACCTTC
CASSFLGGGPLNYGYTF
>many|TRBV28|TRBD1|TRBJ1-1
TGTGCCAGCAGTTTCCCCGGACAGGTCACTGAAGCTTTCTTT
CASSFPGQVTEAFF
>few|TRBV4-1|TRBD1|TRBJ1-1
TGCGCCAGCAGCCAACCTATCCAGGGGGCTCTGGCTGAAGCTTTCTTT
CASSQPIQGALAEAFF
>-|TRBV5-1|-|TRBJ2-3
TGCGCCGCACGGCGGGCTAGCACAGATACGCAGTATTTT
CAARRASTDTQYF
>-|TRBV28|TRBD1|TRBJ1-5
TGTGCCAGCAGTCCAGGGACCACAGGGGTGAACAATCAGCCCCAGCATTTT
CASSPGTTGVNNQPQHF
>-|TRBV10-3|-|TRBJ2-7
TGTGCCATCAGTGAAAGACAATACGAGCAGTACTTC
CAISERQYEQYF
>few|TRBV9|-|TRBJ2-5
TGTGCCAGCAGCGTAGGTGTGGGGCCCAGCGTACGGCAAGAGACCCAGTACTTC
CASSVGVGPSVRQETQYF
>-|TRBV9|-|TRBJ2-3
TGTGCATCTGGGGGCGGGGGTAGCACAGATACGCAGTATTTT
CASGGGGSTDTQYF
>few|TRBV10-3|-|TRBJ2-5
TGTGCCATCAGTGAGCTTTCGGGACCTCAAGAGACCCAGTACTTC
CAISELSGPQETQYF
>-|TRBV4-1|-|TRBJ2-5
TGCGCCAGCAGCCAAGATCGTCCGGGTAGAGAGACCCAGTACTTC
CASSQDRPGRETQYF
>few|TRBV24-1|-|TRBJ2-2
TGTGCCACCAGTGGACAGTGGGGCACCGGGGAGCTGTTTTTT
CATSGQWGTGELFF
>-|TRBV4-1|TRBD2|TRBJ2-5
TGCGCCAGCAGCCAAGATTTGGCTAGCGGGGATCGGGAGACCCAGTACTTC
CASSQDLASGDRETQYF
>-|TRBV20-1|TRBD1|TRBJ2-7
TGCAGTGCCAGACCGGGACAGGGAATATCCGGGCAGTACTTC
CSARPGQGISGQYF
>-|TRBV9|-|TRBJ2-3
TGTGCCAGCAGCCCCCAGCTGGGGGATACGCAGTATTTT
CASSPQLGDTQYF